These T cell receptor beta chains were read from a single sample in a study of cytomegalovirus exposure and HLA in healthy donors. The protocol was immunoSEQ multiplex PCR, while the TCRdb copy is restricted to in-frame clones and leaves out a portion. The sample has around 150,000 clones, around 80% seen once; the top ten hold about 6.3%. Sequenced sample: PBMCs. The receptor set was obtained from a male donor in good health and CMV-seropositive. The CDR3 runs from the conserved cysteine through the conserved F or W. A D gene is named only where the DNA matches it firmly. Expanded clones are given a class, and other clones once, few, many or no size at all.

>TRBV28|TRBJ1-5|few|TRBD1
CASTLTGAIGSQPQHF
TGTGCCAGCACCCTAACAGGGGCGATAGGGAGTCAGCCCCAGCATTTT
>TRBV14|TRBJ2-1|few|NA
CASSQTREQFF
TGTGCCAGCAGCCAGACACGGGAGCAGTTCTTC
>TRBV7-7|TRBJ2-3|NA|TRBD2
CASSFGGGSGDTQYF
TGTGCTAGCAGCTTTGGGGGAGGGAGTGGCGATACGCAGTATTTT
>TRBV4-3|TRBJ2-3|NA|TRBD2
CASSQLAGDTDTQYF
TGCGCCAGCAGCCAACTAGCGGGAGATACAGATACGCAGTATTTT
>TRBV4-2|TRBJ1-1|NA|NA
CASSQEEGMNTEAFF
TGTGCCAGCAGCCAAGAGGAGGGGATGAACACTGAAGCTTTCTTT
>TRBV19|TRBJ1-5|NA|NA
CASSLTGHQPQHF
TGTGCCAGTAGCCTCACAGGGCATCAGCCCCAGCATTTT
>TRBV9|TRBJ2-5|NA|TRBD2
CASSVGGLAGGRGETQYF
TGTGCCAGCAGCGTAGGGGGACTAGCGGGGGGGAGGGGAGAGACCCAGTACTTC
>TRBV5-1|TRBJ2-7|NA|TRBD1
CASSFGGTGGYEQYF
TGCGCCAGCAGCTTTGGAGGGACAGGGGGCTACGAGCAGTACTTC
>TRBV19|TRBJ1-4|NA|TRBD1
CASSLGTAATNEKLFF
TGTGCCAGTAGTCTGGGGACAGCTGCAACTAATGAAAAACTGTTTTTT
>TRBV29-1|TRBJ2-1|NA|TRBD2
CSAGLAGDWVQHNEQFF
TGCAGCGCCGGACTAGCGGGAGATTGGGTACAACACAATGAGCAGTTCTTC
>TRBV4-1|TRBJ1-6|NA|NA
CASSQEAGVSPLHF
TGCGCCAGTAGCCAAGAAGCAGGGGTCTCACCCCTCCACTTT
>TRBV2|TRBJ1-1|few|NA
CASGVGHMNTEAFF
TGTGCCAGCGGAGTCGGACACATGAACACTGAAGCTTTCTTT
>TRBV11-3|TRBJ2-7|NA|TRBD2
CASSLDIAGSKEQYF
TGTGCCAGCAGCTTAGACATAGCGGGATCCAAAGAGCAGTACTTC
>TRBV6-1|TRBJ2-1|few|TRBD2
CASSGSAGVLYEQFF
TGTGCCAGCAGTGGGTCAGCGGGAGTTCTTTATGAGCAGTTCTTC
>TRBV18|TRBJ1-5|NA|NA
CASSPGTRNQPQHF
TGTGCCAGCTCACCCGGGACTCGTAATCAGCCCCAGCATTTT
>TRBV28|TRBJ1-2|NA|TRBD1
CASSFSTGTGNGYTF
TGTGCCAGCAGTTTTTCCACCGGGACAGGGAATGGCTACACCTTC
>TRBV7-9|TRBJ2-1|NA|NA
CATQLTRLATHNEQFF
TGTGCCACACAGCTTACCCGGCTAGCGACGCACAATGAGCAGTTCTTC
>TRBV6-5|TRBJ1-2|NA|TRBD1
CASSPGDSYYGYTF
TGTGCCAGCAGTCCGGGGGACAGTTACTATGGCTACACCTTC
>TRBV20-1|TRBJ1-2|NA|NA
CSAPDVYGYTF
TGCAGTGCTCCAGATGTCTATGGCTACACCTTC
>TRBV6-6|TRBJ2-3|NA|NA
CASSPYTDTQYF
TGTGCCAGCAGCCCCTACACAGATACGCAGTATTTT
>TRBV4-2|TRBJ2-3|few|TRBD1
CASSQGTGGADTQYF
TGTGCCAGCAGCCAAGGGACAGGGGGCGCAGATACGCAGTATTTT
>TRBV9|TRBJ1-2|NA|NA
CASSGATGNYGYTF
TGTGCCAGCAGCGGGGCCACAGGAAACTATGGCTACACCTTC
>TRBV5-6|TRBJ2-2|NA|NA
CASTPDPGTYTGELFF
TGTGCCAGCACCCCCGACCCGGGGACTTACACCGGGGAGCTGTTTTTT
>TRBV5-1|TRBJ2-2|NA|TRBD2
CASSLWGGKVANTGELFF
TGCGCCAGCAGCCTTTGGGGGGGTAAGGTCGCGAACACCGGGGAGCTGTTTTTT
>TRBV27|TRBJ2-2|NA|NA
CASSLHNAGELFF
TGTGCCAGCAGTTTGCACAACGCCGGGGAGCTGTTTTTT
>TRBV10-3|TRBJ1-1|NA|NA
CAIMGGDGWGTEAFF
TGTGCCATCATGGGGGGGGACGGTTGGGGCACTGAAGCTTTCTTT
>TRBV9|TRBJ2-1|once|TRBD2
CASSVDFSGLAVHEQFF
TGTGCCAGCAGCGTAGACTTTTCGGGACTAGCGGTCCATGAGCAGTTCTTC
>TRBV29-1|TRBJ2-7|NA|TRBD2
CSVEVQRGPSYEQYF
TGCAGCGTTGAAGTTCAGCGGGGGCCCTCCTACGAGCAGTACTTC